The clone carrying this T cell receptor (beta chain) was seen more than once but under ten times. Antigen: not known. These data come from a study of beta chain features in type 1 diabetes. Study-level results: The naive, central memory and Treg TCRB repertoires showed an apparent similarity that was greater among patients than among healthy donors.

The entirety of the isolated RNA underwent reverse transcription, so expressed TCRB transcripts were sequenced. Several million reads on average were seen across naive, central memory and regulatory T cell samples. Libraries were prepared by immunoSEQ multiplex PCR; TCRdb keeps only in-frame clonotypes and omits some of them. The data show more than 150,000 clones, less than 15% seen once. The sequencing input was central memory CD4+ T cells from blood. The sequence was collected from a woman in her late teens or twenties in good health.

As DNA, the CDR3 is TGCGCCAGCAGCCCCCCTGGCAGCGGGACCAACAATGAGCAGTTCTTC. Its translation: CASSPPGSGTNNEQFF. The chain couples TRBV5-1 to TRBJ2-1, with TRBD2 matching 7 bases. Germline loops: CDR1 SGHRS, CDR2 YFSETQ. The CDR3 runs 16 residues. V trimming: 4 bases; J trimming: 5 bases; junction bases outside the gene matches: 12.